This T cell receptor beta chain was obtained from a study of technical replicates of blood from several donors. Here immunoSEQ multiplex PCR was the method, and the copy in TCRdb shows in-frame clones only, minus some. The data show over 50,000 clones, 93% seen once. This receptor was identified in a human donor in good health. Some clones in this sample may be carry-over from other donors' samples. The sequenced sample was PBMCs.

The CDR3: CASSPGLAVREQFF. The CDR3 DNA reads TGTGCCAGCAGCCCAGGACTAGCGGTGAGGGAGCAGTTCTTC. The chain recombines TRBV7-3 with TRBJ2-1; 10 nucleotides agree with TRBD2. The CDR3 has 14 amino acids. CDR1 and CDR2 (germline): SGHTA, FQGTGA. The ends lost 5 bases at V and 10 bases at J; junction bases unmatched: 8.